These 21 T cell receptor beta chains were sequenced from one sample in a study of T cell responses to AZD1222 COVID-19 vaccine. The data were produced by immunoSEQ multiplex PCR, yet TCRdb's version contains in-frame clones alone and is incomplete. The top ten clones hold 0.55% of a sample with around 250,000 clones, more than 85% of them seen once. Sequenced material: peripheral blood, taken on day 0 of AZD1222 vaccination. The origin of the receptors is an adult in good health.

This chain connects TRBV28 to TRBJ1-1; no reliable D call. CDR3 length equals 11 residues. The germline gives CDR1 MDHEN, CDR2 SYDVKM. V was shortened by 11 bases and J by 2 bases, with 9 bases between the two germline ends. The DNA for the CDR3 is TGTGCCGGATCGAAAAACACTGAAGCTTTCTTT. Its translation: CAGSKNTEAFF. The entire variable domain, with the rest obtained from reference TRBV28 and TRBJ1-1, is as follows: DVKVTQSSRYLVKRTGEKVFLECVQDMDHENMFWYRQDPGLGLRLIYFSYDVKMKEKGDIPEGYSVSREKKERFSLILESASTNQTSMYLCAGSKNTEAFFGQGTRLTVV.

The CDR3 reads CASSQDTGQPQHF. The CDR3 DNA follows: TGTGCCAGCAGCCAGGACACGGGTCAGCCCCAGCATTTT. J is TRBJ1-5 and V is TRBV11-2; D is perhaps TRBD1 (5 bases). V shed 5 bases and J shed 6 bases, with 11 bases lying between them. CDR3 length equals 13 residues. Germline values: CDR1 SGHAT, CDR2 FQNNGV. The full variable domain, with the rest looked up from reference TRBV11-2 and TRBJ1-5, is EAGVAQSPRYKIIEKRQSVAFWCNPISGHATLYWYQQILGQGPKLLIQFQNNGVVDDSQLPKDRFSAERLKGVDSTLKIQPAKLEDSAVYLCASSQDTGQPQHFGDGTRLSIL.

This chain links TRBV5-5 with TRBJ1-2, with 10 nucleotides matching TRBD1. J gave up 2 bases and V 3 bases, and 4 bases lay outside the gene matches. The germline V gene encodes CDR1 SGHKS and CDR2 YYEKEE (reference sequence). The length of the CDR3 is 15 residues. The CDR3 here is CASSSPGQGNYGYTF. The CDR3 DNA reads TGTGCCAGCAGCTCCCCGGGACAGGGGAACTATGGCTACACCTTC.

J is TRBJ2-5 and V is TRBV7-8, with D perhaps TRBD2 (6 bases). V gave up 4 bases and J gave up 4 bases, with 7 bases separating them. CDR1 SGHVS and CDR2 FQNEAQ come from the germline V gene. CDR3 length: 12 residues. DNA of the CDR3: TGTGCCAGCAGCTCGACTAGAGAGACCCAGTACTTC. It yields the protein CASSSTRETQYF.

Note on this clone: Other DNA sequences within the sample encode an identical CDR3. The chain has TRBV19 and TRBJ2-7, with D possibly TRBD1 on 5 matching bases. V gave up 3 bases and J gave up 1 base, with 10 bases separating them. The CDR3 is made up of 14 amino acids. Germline V gene lookup returns CDR1 LNHDA and CDR2 SQIVND (reference sequence). The CDR3 loop is CASSMGQGSYEQYF. As DNA, the CDR3 is TGTGCCAGTAGTATGGGGCAGGGTTCCTACGAGCAGTACTTC. The whole variable domain, remainder taken from reference TRBV19 and TRBJ2-7, is DGGITQSPKYLFRKEGQNVTLSCEQNLNHDAMYWYRQDPGQGLRLIYYSQIVNDFQKGDIAEGYSVSREKKESFPLTVTSAQKNPTAFYLCASSMGQGSYEQYFGPGTRLTVT.

This chain joins TRBV20-1 and TRBJ2-7; no clear D. Germline CDR1 is DFQATT and CDR2 is SNEGSKA (reference sequence). V lost 3 bases and J lost 0, with 18 bases in between. CDR3 size: 16 residues. The DNA for the CDR3 is TGCAGTGCTAGTGATCCCAGGCGTTCTAGCTCCTACGAGCAGTACTTC. Translated, it gives CSASDPRRSSSYEQYF.

This chain links TRBV6-5 with TRBJ2-7; the D gene is possibly TRBD1 (5 bases). From germline, CDR1 is MNHEY and CDR2 SVGAGI. This CDR3 has 13 amino acids. V was clipped by 6 bases and J by 2 bases, with 11 bases between them. CDR3 nucleotide sequence: TGTGCCAGCAGCCCCGACAGAGCCTACGAGCAGTACTTC. Its protein is CASSPDRAYEQYF.

For this clone: This specimen includes other DNA sequences encoding the same CDR3. The chain combines TRBV28 with TRBJ1-5; D not certain. Germline V lookup: CDR1 MDHEN, CDR2 SYDVKM. CDR3 length: 11 amino acids. V was trimmed by 3 bases and J by 4 bases, leaving 1 base between them. The CDR3 protein is CASSFNQPQHF. As DNA, the CDR3 is TGTGCCAGCAGTTTTAATCAGCCCCAGCATTTT.

This rearrangement joins TRBV29-1 to TRBJ2-2; 11 nucleotides align to TRBD1. The CDR3 loop spans 16 amino acids. Germline loops: CDR1 SQVTM, CDR2 ANQGSEA. Trimming at V came to 6 bases and at J to 5 bases, leaving 11 bases not matched to a gene. CDR3 in DNA: TGCAGCGTCCGCCTGGGTGGGACAGGGGGGACCGGGGAGCTGTTTTTT. This gives the protein CSVRLGGTGGTGELFF.

This sequence joins TRBV27 and TRBJ2-7, with 12 bases identical to TRBD1. Losses at the gene ends were 4 bases for V and 6 bases for J; bases not matched to a gene: 1. The CDR3 consists of 13 residues. In germline, CDR1 is MNHEY, CDR2 SMNVEV (reference sequence). CDR3: CASSSGQGAEQYF. The CDR3 nucleotides read TGTGCCAGCAGTTCGGGACAGGGGGCCGAGCAGTACTTC.

The J gene is TRBJ2-5, the V gene TRBV10-3; 10 bases match TRBD1. The length of the CDR3 is 14 residues. Germline loops: CDR1 ENHRY, CDR2 SYGVKD. V shed 4 bases, J shed 4 bases, and the junction held 3 bases outside the gene matches. The CDR3 is CAISVDRGRETQYF. The CDR3, as DNA: TGTGCCATCAGTGTAGACAGGGGGCGAGAGACCCAGTACTTC.

This sequence joins TRBV7-9 and TRBJ1-2, with D hard to call. The germline gives CDR1 SEHNR, CDR2 FQNEAQ (reference sequence). This CDR3 spans 12 amino acids. V was shortened by 0 bases and J by 4 bases, with 3 bases between the two germline ends. The CDR3 sequence is CASSLATYGYTF. Here the CDR3 DNA reads TGTGCCAGCAGCTTAGCGACCTATGGCTACACCTTC.

V usage is TRBV28 and J usage is TRBJ2-7; tentatively, D is TRBD1 or TRBD2 (6 bases each). Germline assignment: CDR1 MDHEN and CDR2 SYDVKM. Trimming stripped 6 bases from V and 6 bases from J, with 15 bases between. CDR3 length equals 13 residues. CDR3 loop: CASRLRGTFEQYF. In DNA, the CDR3 is TGTGCCAGCAGGCTTAGGGGGACTTTCGAGCAGTACTTC.

DNA of the CDR3: TGTGCCAGCAGCTTAGGGGAAGAATTAGCTAACTATGGCTACACCTTC. Translating it yields CASSLGEELANYGYTF. This chain links TRBV11-2 with TRBJ1-2; D unclear. Trimming shortened V by 1 base and J by 0 bases, and 12 bases separated the two germline ends. The length of the CDR3 is 16 residues. Germline V gene sequence: CDR1 SGHAT, CDR2 FQNNGV.

The chain has TRBV29-1 and TRBJ1-4; D perhaps matches TRBD1 (6 bases). The CDR3 contains 13 residues. Trimming shortened V by 7 bases and J by 8 bases, and 17 bases separated the two germline ends. Germline-derived CDR1 and CDR2 are SQVTM and ANQGSEA. CDR3 sequence: CSAGPRGQEKLFF. CDR3 bases: TGCAGCGCCGGACCCCGGGGACAAGAAAAACTGTTTTTT.

This chain uses TRBV6-5 with TRBJ1-6, with D perhaps TRBD1 (5 bases). Deletions cut 10 bases from V and 10 bases from J, with 17 bases between. There are 13 residues in the CDR3. The germline V gene has CDR1 MNHEY and CDR2 SVGAGI. In DNA form, the CDR3 reads TGTGCCACCGGGGGGGAAGAAAGGTCACCCCTCCACTTT. It is translated as CATGGEERSPLHF.

V usage is TRBV11-3 and J usage is TRBJ2-7, with 11 bases that match TRBD1. Germline V CDR1 and CDR2: SGHNT, YENEEA. The V and J ends lost 5 bases and 0 bases, in that order; junction bases with no gene match: 6. The CDR3 has 16 amino acids. The CDR3 loop is CASSETGTGGSYEQYF. CDR3 nucleotide sequence: TGTGCCAGCAGCGAAACAGGGACAGGGGGCTCCTACGAGCAGTACTTC.

The table lists this clone with a count of one. The rearrangement joins TRBV9 to TRBJ2-3; no clear D. The V gene lost 0 bases and the J gene lost 2 bases, with 10 bases spanning the gap. The CDR3 consists of 15 residues. CDR1 SGDLS and CDR2 YYNGEE come from the germline V gene. The CDR3 region has the DNA TGTGCCAGCAGCGTAGGGGCCGCCGCCACAGATACGCAGTATTTT. Its translation: CASSVGAAATDTQYF.

This clone was picked up one time. This sequence joins TRBV10-2 and TRBJ2-5, with TRBD1 identical over 9 bases. CDR1 is WSHSY and CDR2 is SAAADI in the germline V gene. Trimming took 2 bases from V and 2 from J; bases not matched to a gene: 3. The CDR3 spans 15 residues. The CDR3 here is CASSEPGQGQETQYF. Here the CDR3 DNA reads TGCGCCAGCAGTGAGCCGGGACAGGGACAAGAGACCCAGTACTTC.

This clone was seen more than once but under ten times. The CDR3 bases are TGTGCCAGCAGTCCGAACCCACATGGCTACACCTTC. This sequence encodes CASSPNPHGYTF. The chain has TRBV28 and TRBJ1-2; D ambiguous. Between the trimmed V and J ends, which lost 5 bases and 6 bases, there was a span of 10 bases. Germline V CDR1 and CDR2: MDHEN, SYDVKM. CDR3 length: 12 amino acids.

The V and J genes are TRBV5-1 and TRBJ1-4; D remains unclear. The CDR3 covers 15 residues. V was shortened by 4 bases and J by 0 bases, with 10 bases between the two germline ends. The germline V gene encodes CDR1 SGHRS and CDR2 YFSETQ. The CDR3 loop reads CASSIGIATNEKLFF. The CDR3 DNA reads as TGCGCCAGCAGCATAGGGATTGCAACTAATGAAAAACTGTTTTTT. Full variable domain (rest looked up from reference TRBV5-1 and TRBJ1-4): KAGVTQTPRYLIKTRGQQVTLSCSPISGHRSVSWYQQTPGQGLQFLFEYFSETQRNKGNFPGRFSGRQFSNSRSEMNVSTLELGDSALYLCASSIGIATNEKLFFGSGTQLSVL.